This T cell receptor beta chain was documented in a study of regulatory T cells in long-lasting Graves disease. V gave up 0 bases and J gave up 4 bases; unmatched junction bases: 8. The CDR3 is 17 residues long. Germline V gene lookup returns CDR1 LGHDT and CDR2 YNNKEL (reference sequence). In the case of this clonotype: A clone one base away is much larger, so this may be a read error.

With iRepertoire HTBI primers and Arm-PCR of CDR3 regions, TCR beta libraries were built. MiXCR was run by TCRdb on the multiplex PCR reads, yielding one entry per CDR3 protein. The sample includes some 500,000 distinct CDR3 sequences, about 14% seen only once; the top ten take 8% to 10%. Time point here: newly diagnosed GD, antithyroid drugs for less than 3 months. Following extraction of RNA from PBMCs, that RNA was used to make the TCR library. This same sample was also taken into another study, of T cells in Graves' hyperthyroidism and ophthalmopathy. From that report: Expanded thyroid clonotypes (above 0.001) were mostly also found in blood.

The rearrangement uses TRBV3-1 and TRBJ2-1, with TRBD1 identical over 8 bases. The starting material was peripheral blood mononuclear cells (PBMCs), obtained at new diagnosis, from a patient treated with antithyroid drugs. The clonotype comes from a man aged 30 to 45 with Graves disease. CDR3: CASSQDRGQERYNEQFF. DNA of the CDR3: TGTGCCAGCAGCCAAGATCGGGGACAGGAGAGGTACAATGAGCAGTTCTTC.